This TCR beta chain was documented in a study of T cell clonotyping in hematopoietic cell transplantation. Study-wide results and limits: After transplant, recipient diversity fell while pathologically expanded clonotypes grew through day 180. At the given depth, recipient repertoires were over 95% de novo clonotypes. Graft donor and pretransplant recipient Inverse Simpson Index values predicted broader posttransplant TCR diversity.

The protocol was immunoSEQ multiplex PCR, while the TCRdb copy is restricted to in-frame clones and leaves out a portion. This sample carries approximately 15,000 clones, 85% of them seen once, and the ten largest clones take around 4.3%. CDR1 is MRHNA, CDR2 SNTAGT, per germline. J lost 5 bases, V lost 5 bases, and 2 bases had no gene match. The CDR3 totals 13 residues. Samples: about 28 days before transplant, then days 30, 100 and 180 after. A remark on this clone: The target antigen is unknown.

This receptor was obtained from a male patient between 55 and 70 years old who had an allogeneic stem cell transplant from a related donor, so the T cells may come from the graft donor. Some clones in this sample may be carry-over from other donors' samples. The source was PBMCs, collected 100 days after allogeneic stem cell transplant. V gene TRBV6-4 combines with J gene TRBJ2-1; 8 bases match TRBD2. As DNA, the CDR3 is TGTGCCAGCAGTCCGGGGGGGGACAATGAGCAGTTCTTC. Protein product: CASSPGGDNEQFF.